A selection of T cell receptor beta chains follows, all from one sample in a study of technical replicates of blood from a few donors. The assay was immunoSEQ multiplex PCR, and TCRdb's table has in-frame clones only and misses some. The sample has tens of thousands of clones; over 85% are singletons. Sequencing was performed on PBMCs. These receptor sequences come from a human donor in good health. Some clones in this sample may be carry-over from other donors' samples. Each CDR3 is given with its conserved first and last residue. The order of the fields is V gene, J gene, clone size, CDR3 protein. Not every row has a clone size; where given, it reads once, few, many or a size class.

TRBV10-3	TRBJ2-7	.	CAISARDRDYEQYF
TRBV2	TRBJ2-7	.	CASSPGTISTVQYF
TRBV7-9	TRBJ1-1	.	CASSHRQGRNNTEAFF
TRBV18	TRBJ2-7	.	CASSPDSRGLHEQYF
TRBV10-3	TRBJ2-7	.	CAIASGDEQYF
TRBV5-5	TRBJ2-5	.	CASSPGLVQTQYF
TRBV7-3	TRBJ2-3	.	CASSSLAGGTDTQYF
TRBV7-9	TRBJ2-7	.	CASTYRDSPYEQYF
TRBV6-5	TRBJ1-1	.	CASSKKPDSLYAFF
TRBV19	TRBJ2-5	medium-sized	CASSQGSSGSETQYF
TRBV7-2	TRBJ1-1	.	CASTAERGRTEAFF
TRBV7-9	TRBJ2-7	once	CASSADRYEQYF
TRBV7-2	TRBJ1-5	.	CASSLAFGSHQPQHF
TRBV20-1	TRBJ2-7	.	CSALQAYEQYF
TRBV19	TRBJ2-2	once	CASSTGQTTGELFF
TRBV5-1	TRBJ2-1	.	CASRAGVVYNEQFF
TRBV19	TRBJ1-1	.	CASSLRQGVSTEAFF
TRBV29-1	TRBJ1-1	.	CSVEILAVNTEAFF
TRBV6-4	TRBJ2-1	.	CASSDSGRPYNEQFF
TRBV23-1	TRBJ1-5	.	CASTPWDKPRNQPQHF
TRBV5-1	TRBJ2-2	.	CASSVGTQNTGELFF
TRBV7-8	TRBJ1-1	.	CASSAQGNTEAFF
TRBV7-2	TRBJ1-5	.	CASSLQGSNQPQHF
TRBV15	TRBJ2-3	.	CATSETRGSTDTQYF
TRBV12-5	TRBJ2-3	once	CASGRQGPDTQYF
TRBV5-1	TRBJ1-4	.	CASSLPGTGSEKLFF
TRBV5-1	TRBJ1-2	.	CASSLGQHGYTF
TRBV7-2	TRBJ2-7	.	CASSLTSGYAYEQYF
TRBV7-2	TRBJ2-7	.	CASSLEWGGTTVQYF
TRBV7-2	TRBJ2-1	.	CASSLGQINEQFF
TRBV7-9	TRBJ2-5	.	CASSLAGQGRETQYF
TRBV2	TRBJ1-1	.	CASSESSTGRGAFF
TRBV11-3	TRBJ2-5	.	CASSSGQQETQYF
TRBV2	TRBJ2-2	once	CASRLAENTGELFF
TRBV5-4	TRBJ2-7	once	CASTRAGERYEQYF
TRBV6-5	TRBJ2-1	.	CASTPDSSYNEQFF
TRBV7-6	TRBJ2-7	.	CASSPRLADGAYEQYF
TRBV5-1	TRBJ1-1	.	CASSFGTGYTEAFF
TRBV27	TRBJ1-5	.	CASSLSASLNQPQHF
TRBV27	TRBJ2-7	.	CASSPDRGGYEQYF
TRBV10-3	TRBJ2-1	.	CAIASGVDNEQFF
TRBV7-8	TRBJ2-1	.	CASSRSGTSGAGWLF
TRBV6-5	TRBJ2-5	.	CASSPPPFGTQYF
TRBV4-1	TRBJ1-4	.	CASSRTGANEKLFF
TRBV2	TRBJ2-5	.	CASSIDLLAGQETQYF
TRBV5-4	TRBJ2-7	.	CASSWDNYEQYF
TRBV2	TRBJ2-3	.	CASSVTSGYTDTQYF
TRBV2	TRBJ1-2	once	CASSDPGQGARSYGYTF
TRBV12-5	TRBJ2-5	.	CASGLPLTRPGRETQYF
TRBV30	TRBJ1-2	.	CAWSAGGGGYGYTF
TRBV19	TRBJ1-5	.	CASSMEGNQPQHF
TRBV9	TRBJ2-2	few	CASSVFKGDTGELFF
TRBV5-6	TRBJ2-3	once	CASSSGAGTDTQYF
TRBV5-1	TRBJ2-1	.	CASSLPTGGAYEQFF